These 4 T cell receptor beta chains share one sample of origin, sequenced in a study of CD8 T cell repertoires and HIV-1 epitope variants. Sequencing used immunoSEQ multiplex PCR; TCRdb keeps in-frame clones, though not all of them. The data show 1,500 to 2,000 clones, 70% to 80% seen once. The antigens for these receptors are not known. The material sequenced was cultured CD8+ T cells derived from PBMCs. The receptors here all came from a male donor with HIV.

This chain connects TRBV28 to TRBJ1-1; no clear D. CDR1 and CDR2 (germline): MDHEN, SYDVKM. Trimming removed 1 base from V and 8 bases from J, with 11 bases in between. CDR3 length equals 13 residues. This CDR3 is CASSLLGSGEAFF. DNA of the CDR3: TGTGCCAGCAGTTTATTGGGCTCGGGGGAAGCTTTCTTT.

The V call is TRBV5-4, the J call TRBJ2-1; TRBD1 matches at 8 bases. There are 15 residues in the CDR3. Germline V lookup: CDR1 SGHNT, CDR2 YYREEE (reference sequence). J was trimmed by 7 bases and V by 5 bases; bases with no gene match: 11. Here the CDR3 DNA reads TGTGCCAGCAGACCAGGACAGGGAACATTTAATGAGCAGTTCTTC. Translation: CASRPGQGTFNEQFF.

This chain links TRBV15 with TRBJ1-5; 7 bases fit TRBD1. The germline V gene encodes CDR1 LNHNV and CDR2 YYDKDF (reference sequence). V lost 0 bases and J lost 5; bases outside the gene matches: 4. The CDR3 runs to 15 residues. CDR3 bases: TGTGCCACCAGCAGAGATGACAGGGTAGATCAGCCCCAGCATTTT. This sequence encodes CATSRDDRVDQPQHF.

The genes are TRBV29-1 and TRBJ1-2; 11 bases agree with TRBD1. The CDR3 extends over 15 amino acids. The germline gives CDR1 SQVTM, CDR2 ANQGSEA. The ends lost 2 bases at V and 4 bases at J; junction bases unmatched: 6. In DNA, the CDR3 is TGCAGCGTTGAATCCGGGACAGGGGGGATCTATGGCTACACCTTC. This gives the protein CSVESGTGGIYGYTF.